This TCR beta chain appears in the sequencing data of a study of identical twins. General observations from the study: Insertions were reduced in abundant cord blood beta clonotypes but not in memory repertoires.

A note on this clonotype: The antigen is not known.

Unique molecular identifiers were in the cDNA, with template-switch universal primer binding. TCRdb re-analysed the 5' RACE reads in MiXCR, keeping a single row per CDR3 protein. This table has 250,000 to 350,000 distinct CDR3 sequences, more than 8% appearing once. The CDR3 runs 13 residues. In germline, CDR1 is MNHEY, CDR2 SMNVEV (reference sequence). Trimming took 2 bases from V and 5 from J, leaving 10 bases between them. This sample also appeared in a second study, on yellow fever vaccine responses in identical twins.

V and J are TRBV27 and TRBJ2-7, with D possibly being TRBD1 (5 bases). This sequence originates from a woman aged 18-30 years in good health. The specimen sequenced was CD8+ T cells sorted from blood. DNA for the CDR3: TGTGCCAGCAGTTTAGGGGCGTGGGACGAGCAGTACTTC. Translation: CASSLGAWDEQYF.